The 2 T cell receptor beta chains given below trace back to one sample, sequenced in a study of blood T cells in healthy people across ages. The use of a sample-barcoded 5' primer and a J-beta primer mix characterized a second PCR of about 7 to 12 cycles. TCRdb fed the 5' RACE reads into MiXCR, producing one record per CDR3 protein. Of 1.5 million to 2 million distinct CDR3 sequences listed, roughly 28% are singletons. Sequencing input: blood. Receptors were obtained from a woman younger than 45 in good health.

V and J are TRBV11-2 and TRBJ2-7; TRBD1 matches at 8 bases. This CDR3 region has 17 residues. J gave up 6 bases and V 5 bases, and 18 bases lay outside the gene matches. Germline CDR1 is SGHAT and CDR2 is FQNNGV. CDR3 amino acids: CASSHEGGQGVTSEQYF. The CDR3 nucleotides are TGTGCCAGCAGCCACGAGGGAGGACAGGGAGTCACAAGCGAGCAGTACTTC.

This clonotype came up many times. This rearrangement joins TRBV6-5 to TRBJ2-7; D is undetermined. The length of the CDR3 is 13 residues. V lost 5 bases and J 3 bases, leaving 11 bases between the germline ends. Germline V gene data show CDR1 as MNHEY and CDR2 as SVGAGI. CDR3 sequence (DNA): TGTGCCAGCAGTCCACTCGCGGTCTACGAGCAGTACTTC. This encodes CASSPLAVYEQYF.